This TCR beta chain came from a study of blood T cell repertoires in COVID-19. Study information: Acute-phase and convalescent COVID-19 samples originated in the United States, Italy and Spain. In each case, the material was cDNA or gDNA derived from T cells, B-cell-depleted T cells, or PBMCs.

The method was immunoSEQ multiplex PCR; TCRdb's version includes in-frame clones alone and lacks a portion of them. The data contain about 170,000 clones, about 92% of them singletons. This receptor was taken from a man aged 25-40 years with COVID-19, enrolled during active disease. Sequenced material: peripheral blood.

This CDR3 is CASSLGGDRGNEQYF. As DNA, the CDR3 is TGTGCCAGCAGCTTGGGGGGTGACAGGGGCAACGAGCAGTACTTC. The chain uses TRBV5-4 and TRBJ2-7, with TRBD1 identical over 8 bases. There are 15 residues in the CDR3. Looked up from germline, CDR1 is SGHNT and CDR2 is YYREEE (reference sequence). With 0 bases clipped from V and 5 bases from J, the junction kept 7 bases outside the gene matches.